One T cell receptor beta chain is described in this entry. The sample belongs to a study of blood T cell repertoires in COVID-19. Study background: Donors in the United States, Italy and Spain gave samples during acute or convalescent COVID-19. Nucleic acid was either cDNA or gDNA, and it came from T cells, B-cell-depleted T cells, or PBMCs.

Authors' data handling: Scientists estimated how many nucleated cells there were by amplifying reference gene primers. Only in-frame clones appear in the TCRdb table, and some are missing; sequencing was by immunoSEQ multiplex PCR. V and J calls and clone size are copied from that table; D and trimming were computed from the DNA. The sample shows around 100,000 clones, over 75% of them seen only once. Trimming left V 4 bases short and J 6 bases short, with 17 bases between. Germline V gene sequence: CDR1 MGHDK, CDR2 SYGVNS. The CDR3 has 15 residues. The material sequenced was peripheral blood. The chain links TRBV25-1 to TRBJ2-3, with D tentatively TRBD1 (6 bases). The origin of this receptor is a man aged 45-65 years with acute or convalescent COVID-19. The CDR3 sequence: CASSVTDRMRDTQYF. CDR3 nucleotides: TGTGCCAGCAGTGTCACCGACAGGATGCGGGATACGCAGTATTTT. Together with reference TRBV25-1 and TRBJ2-3, the CDR3 gives the full variable domain: EADIYQTPRYLVIGTGKKITLECSQTMGHDKMYWYQQDPGMELHLIHYSYGVNSTEKGDLSSESTVSRIRTEHFPLTLESARPSHTSQYLCASSVTDRMRDTQYFGPGTRLTVL.